A single sample gave rise to the 6 T cell receptor beta chains below, sequenced in a study of cytomegalovirus exposure and HLA in healthy donors. The PCR ran on 60 Vbeta and 13 Jbeta primers. Produced via immunoSEQ multiplex PCR; TCRdb's table is partial and in-frame only. The table lists about 130,000 clones, over 60% of them singletons. The specimen sequenced was PBMCs. The receptors were gathered from a woman aged 55-69 years in good health and CMV-seropositive.

This clone appeared a few times. The genes are TRBV5-8 and TRBJ1-6; TRBD1 is a possible D gene (6 bases). Germline CDR1 SGHTS, CDR2 YDEGEE. This CDR3 is built from 14 residues. With 5 bases removed from V and 6 bases from J, the gap between germline ends came to 12 bases. DNA of the CDR3: TGTGCCAGCAGTAGGGGGAACGGTAATTCACCCCTCCACTTT. The encoded protein is CASSRGNGNSPLHF.

The V and J genes are TRBV28 and TRBJ2-1; possibly TRBD2 for D (5 bases). Trimming removed 11 bases at V and 7 bases at J, with 21 bases between. In germline, CDR1 is MDHEN, CDR2 SYDVKM. This CDR3 spans 14 amino acids. In nucleotides, the CDR3 is TGTGCCGTACTAGGAGCCCCTCCAAGGAATGAGCAGTTCTTC. This sequence encodes CAVLGAPPRNEQFF.

This clone was seen only a few times. This chain connects TRBV5-8 to TRBJ2-7; the match to TRBD2 covers 8 bases. The germline V gene has CDR1 SGHTS and CDR2 YDEGEE. This CDR3 region has 14 residues. J was trimmed by 4 bases and V by 0 bases; bases with no gene match: 3. CDR3 loop: CASSLAGGGYEQYF. Here the CDR3 DNA reads TGTGCCAGCAGCTTGGCGGGGGGGGGTTACGAGCAGTACTTC.

This clone was observed once. The rearrangement links TRBV30 to TRBJ2-1, with 7 bases that match TRBD1. There are 14 residues in the CDR3. V shed 3 bases, J shed 4 bases, and the junction held 6 bases outside the gene matches. Per germline, CDR1 GTSNPN and CDR2 SVGIG (reference sequence). This chain's CDR3 is CAWRFRDRYNEQFF. The CDR3 DNA is TGTGCCTGGAGGTTCCGGGACAGATACAATGAGCAGTTCTTC.

The gene calls are TRBV4-3 and TRBJ2-2; 7 bases match TRBD1. The CDR3 covers 16 residues. Germline trimming cut 1 base from V and 6 bases from J; bases unmatched to any gene: 8. Germline lookup yields CDR1 LGHNA and CDR2 YSLEER. The CDR3 spells CASSQGWRGGPGELFF. As DNA, the CDR3 is TGCGCCAGCAGCCAAGGGTGGAGAGGGGGCCCCGGGGAGCTGTTTTTT.

The count of this clone is one. The rearrangement joins TRBV4-2 to TRBJ1-5; D remains unclear. In germline, CDR1 is LGHNA, CDR2 YNFKEQ. This CDR3 region has 14 residues. With 4 bases removed from V and 4 bases from J, the gap between germline ends came to 11 bases. CDR3 coding DNA: TGTGCCAGCAGCCCCACTACGACTAATCAGCCCCAGCATTTT. It yields the protein CASSPTTTNQPQHF.